This is a list of T cell receptor beta chains from one sample in a study of cytomegalovirus exposure and HLA in healthy donors. Measured with immunoSEQ multiplex PCR; TCRdb has only the in-frame clones, and not every one. The repertoire has about 140,000 clones, roughly 80% of them found once; the top ten carry more than 4%. Sequencing was done on a sample of PBMCs. Receptors originate from a middle-aged woman in good health and CMV-seropositive. Each CDR3 is given with its conserved first and last residue. The D gene is left open where the match is weak. Clone size is not always given. Where it is, it says once, few, many or a class for expanded clones.

once | TRBJ2-5 | - | TRBV2 | CASKGGKVGETQYF | TGTGCCAGCAAAGGAGGGAAAGTAGGAGAGACCCAGTACTTC
once | TRBJ2-5 | - | TRBV12-5 | CASGSEGGETQYF | TGTGCTAGTGGTTCGGAGGGGGGGGAGACCCAGTACTTC
few | TRBJ1-2 | TRBD1 | TRBV28 | CASKQDRGNGYTF | TGTGCCAGCAAGCAGGACAGGGGGAATGGCTACACCTTC
- | TRBJ2-3 | - | TRBV9 | CASSASSDTQYF | TGTGCCAGCAGCGCCTCCTCAGATACGCAGTATTTT
- | TRBJ1-1 | TRBD1 | TRBV14 | CASSRLDRGYSEAFF | TGTGCCAGCAGCCGACTCGACAGGGGGTATAGTGAAGCTTTCTTT
- | TRBJ1-4 | - | TRBV19 | CASSEDYWRGKLFF | TGTGCCAGTAGTGAGGACTATTGGCGAGGGAAACTGTTTTTT
few | TRBJ2-4 | TRBD1 | TRBV10-1 | CASRHRGRVVFGAKNIQYF | TGCGCCAGCAGACACAGGGGGCGCGTGGTATTTGGGGCCAAAAACATTCAGTACTTC
- | TRBJ1-1 | TRBD1 | TRBV6-5 | CASTGTGSGTEAFF | TGTGCCAGCACCGGGACAGGGAGTGGGACTGAAGCTTTCTTT
- | TRBJ2-1 | TRBD1 | TRBV5-1 | CASSLRRGQVGNEQFF | TGCGCCAGCAGCTTGCGTAGGGGACAGGTGGGGAATGAGCAGTTCTTC
- | TRBJ2-6 | TRBD1 | TRBV6-5 | CASSYSTGSGANVLTF | TGTGCCAGCAGTTACTCGACAGGGTCTGGGGCCAACGTCCTGACTTTC
- | TRBJ1-5 | - | TRBV6-1 | CASSGRGEGGVKQPQHF | TGTGCCAGCAGTGGGCGGGGGGAGGGGGGTGTAAAACAGCCCCAGCATTTT
- | TRBJ1-4 | - | TRBV30 | CAWKTHYATNEKLFF | TGTGCCTGGAAAACTCACTACGCAACTAATGAAAAACTGTTTTTT
- | TRBJ2-3 | - | TRBV5-6 | CASSLEGLSGTDTQYF | TGTGCCAGCAGCTTGGAAGGTCTAAGCGGGACAGATACGCAGTATTTT
- | TRBJ2-6 | TRBD2 | TRBV10-3 | CAIGGGSGANVLTF | TGTGCCATCGGGGGGGGGTCTGGGGCCAACGTCCTGACTTTC
- | TRBJ2-5 | TRBD2 | TRBV4-1 | CASSQGLAGETQYF | TGCGCCAGCAGCCAAGGACTAGCGGGAGAGACCCAGTACTTC
- | TRBJ2-7 | TRBD1 | TRBV11-2 | CASSLASGQGHEQYF | TGTGCCAGCAGCTTAGCTTCGGGACAGGGCCACGAGCAGTACTTC
- | TRBJ2-5 | - | TRBV5-1 | CASSLMSAEETQYF | TGCGCCAGCAGCTTGATGTCCGCGGAGGAGACCCAGTACTTC
- | TRBJ2-5 | - | TRBV28 | CASSSGFAETQYF | TGTGCCAGCAGTTCCGGGTTTGCGGAGACCCAGTACTTC
few | TRBJ2-5 | - | TRBV6-5 | CASSPRGAGTQYF | TGTGCCAGCAGCCCCAGGGGGGCAGGGACCCAGTACTTC
once | TRBJ2-2 | - | TRBV6-6 | CATKSRDLNTGELFF | TGTGCCACCAAATCTCGGGACTTGAACACCGGGGAGCTGTTTTTT
- | TRBJ2-7 | TRBD1 | TRBV9 | CASSVTGTGTYEQYF | TGTGCCAGCAGCGTTACCGGGACAGGCACCTACGAGCAGTACTTC
- | TRBJ1-1 | - | TRBV7-9 | CSSSLAPGTLNTEAFF | TGTTCCAGCAGCTTAGCTCCGGGGACACTGAACACTGAAGCTTTCTTT
- | TRBJ1-4 | TRBD1 | TRBV5-1 | CASSPGTGDEKLFF | TGCGCCAGCAGCCCTGGGACAGGGGATGAAAAACTGTTTTTT
once | TRBJ1-1 | TRBD1 | TRBV7-9 | CSSSFQTGWDTEAFF | TGTTCCAGCAGCTTCCAGACAGGGTGGGACACTGAAGCTTTCTTT
- | TRBJ2-5 | - | TRBV5-1 | CASSPGGRDQETRYF | TGCGCCAGCAGCCCGGGGGGCCGGGACCAAGAGACCCGGTACTTC
- | TRBJ1-5 | - | TRBV11-3 | CASSLKRGGGLNQPQHF | TGTGCCAGCAGCTTAAAAAGGGGGGGCGGCCTCAATCAGCCCCAGCATTTT
- | TRBJ2-3 | TRBD2 | TRBV7-6 | CASSLGSGGADTQYF | TGTGCCAGCAGCTTAGGAAGCGGGGGCGCAGATACGCAGTATTTT
- | TRBJ2-3 | - | TRBV25-1 | CATSLGATQYF | TGTGCCACCTCGCTGGGAGCGACGCAGTATTTT
- | TRBJ2-5 | - | TRBV5-1 | CASSEGSQETQYF | TGCGCCAGCAGTGAGGGTTCACAAGAGACCCAGTACTTC
few | TRBJ1-2 | TRBD1 | TRBV6-5 | CASSSPRTGGGGYTF | TGTGCCAGCAGTTCCCCGCGTACAGGGGGCGGGGGCTACACCTTC
few | TRBJ1-2 | - | TRBV10-3 | CAISAASGTSGYTF | TGTGCCATCAGTGCCGCCTCCGGGACTTCTGGCTACACCTTC
- | TRBJ2-7 | TRBD2 | TRBV7-2 | CASSLEGTSGVYEQYF | TGTGCCAGCAGCTTAGAAGGGACTAGCGGGGTCTACGAGCAGTACTTC
- | TRBJ1-4 | - | TRBV4-1 | CASSSAARHEKLFF | TGCGCCAGCAGCAGCGCAGCGAGGCATGAAAAACTGTTTTTT
- | TRBJ2-2 | TRBD2 | TRBV9 | CASSVGGGAGTGELFF | TGTGCCAGCAGCGTAGGCGGGGGGGCCGGCACCGGGGAGCTGTTTTTT
- | TRBJ2-7 | - | TRBV6-5 | CASRDGRSYEQYF | TGTGCCAGCCGGGATGGGCGCTCCTACGAGCAGTACTTC
once | TRBJ2-7 | TRBD1 | TRBV7-2 | CASSFPGGWYEQYF | TGTGCCAGCAGCTTCCCAGGGGGATGGTACGAGCAGTACTTC
few | TRBJ2-7 | TRBD1 | TRBV4-3 | CASSAGTGSYEQYF | TGCGCCAGCAGCGCCGGGACAGGGTCTTACGAGCAGTACTTC
- | TRBJ2-3 | - | TRBV5-4 | CASSPDSKFADTQYF | TGTGCCAGCAGCCCCGATAGCAAATTTGCAGATACGCAGTATTTT
- | TRBJ1-1 | - | TRBV29-1 | CSVSWRATEAFF | TGCAGCGTTAGTTGGAGGGCCACTGAAGCTTTCTTT
- | TRBJ2-7 | TRBD1 | TRBV27 | CASSTRTGGSYEQYF | TGTGCCAGCAGTACCCGGACAGGGGGCTCTTACGAGCAGTACTTC
- | TRBJ2-7 | - | TRBV5-4 | CASSLASYEQYF | TGTGCCAGCAGCTTGGCCAGCTACGAGCAGTACTTC
- | TRBJ1-2 | - | TRBV5-1 | CASSLGSSGGVTDYTF | TGCGCCAGCAGCTTGGGATCGTCGGGGGGGGTGACCGACTACACCTTC
- | TRBJ2-5 | - | TRBV19 | CASSIGARFETQYF | TGTGCCAGTAGTATAGGAGCTAGATTTGAGACCCAGTACTTC
few | TRBJ2-1 | TRBD2 | TRBV9 | CASSAASGGASNEQFF | TGTGCCAGCAGCGCCGCTAGCGGGGGGGCGTCCAATGAGCAGTTCTTC
- | TRBJ2-3 | TRBD1 | TRBV4-1 | CASSQTGVSTDTQYF | TGCGCCAGCAGCCAGACAGGGGTTAGCACAGATACGCAGTATTTT
- | TRBJ2-5 | TRBD2 | TRBV19 | CASSISGGFQETQYF | TGTGCCAGTAGTATTAGCGGGGGGTTCCAAGAGACCCAGTACTTC
few | TRBJ1-6 | - | TRBV30 | CAWNRDTNSPLHF | TGTGCCTGGAATCGGGACACTAATTCACCCCTCCACTTT
- | TRBJ2-3 | TRBD1 | TRBV5-6 | CASSRDRVGRGDTQYF | TGTGCCAGCAGTCGGGACAGGGTGGGTCGTGGAGATACGCAGTATTTT
- | TRBJ1-1 | - | TRBV19 | CASSNDRNTEAFF | TGTGCCAGTAGCAACGACAGGAACACTGAAGCTTTCTTT
- | TRBJ1-1 | TRBD1 | TRBV2 | CASSPGTGYTEAFF | TGTGCCAGCAGTCCAGGGACAGGCTACACTGAAGCTTTCTTT
- | TRBJ2-5 | TRBD2 | TRBV4-3 | CASSQVGGLAGAVQETQYF | TGCGCCAGCAGCCAAGTTGGGGGACTAGCGGGGGCCGTCCAAGAGACCCAGTACTTC
- | TRBJ2-2 | - | TRBV28 | CASRLLGATGELFF | TGTGCCAGCAGATTACTAGGGGCCACCGGGGAGCTGTTTTTT
- | TRBJ2-7 | - | TRBV18 | CASSPADTSYEQYF | TGCGCCAGCTCACCCGCGGACACCTCCTACGAGCAGTACTTC
- | TRBJ2-3 | - | TRBV5-1 | CASLTDTQYF | TGCGCCAGCCTAACAGATACGCAGTATTTT
- | TRBJ2-3 | - | TRBV5-1 | CASSLGVGGTDTQYF | TGCGCCAGCAGCTTGGGCGTAGGGGGAACAGATACGCAGTATTTT
- | TRBJ2-5 | TRBD2 | TRBV6-5 | CASSQSGSETQYF | TGTGCCAGCAGTCAAAGCGGGAGTGAGACCCAGTACTTC
- | TRBJ1-5 | - | TRBV6-1 | CASSEGGDQPQHF | TGTGCCAGCAGTGAAGGGGGAGATCAGCCCCAGCATTTT
- | TRBJ2-7 | - | TRBV18 | CASSPTRVYEQYF | TGTGCCAGCTCACCGACCAGGGTCTACGAGCAGTACTTC
- | TRBJ2-5 | - | TRBV7-2 | CASSLVGLGAQETQYF | TGTGCCAGCAGCTTAGTCGGTCTAGGGGCCCAAGAGACCCAGTACTTC
- | TRBJ2-5 | TRBD1 | TRBV18 | CASSQGTARRQTQYF | TGTGCCAGCTCACAAGGGACAGCTCGGCGGCAGACCCAGTACTTC